This TCR beta chain was observed in a study of identical twins. General study points: Within beta out-of-frame sequences, the excess sharing observed between twins was weaker.

In the case of this clonotype: No antigen is known for it.

cDNA carried unique molecular identifiers, and a universal primer site was added by template switching. TCRdb ran MiXCR on the 5' RACE reads and lists one entry per CDR3 protein. Altogether approximately 500,000 distinct CDR3 sequences are present, around 24% being singletons, with the ten largest covering approximately 2.9%. The CDR3 has 14 residues. CDR1 is SGDLS and CDR2 is YYNGEE in the germline V gene. V lost 1 base and J lost 4, with 9 bases in between. This same sample was also taken into another study, of T cells expressing NK-cell markers.

Material for sequencing was CD4+ T cells sorted from blood. This rearrangement joins TRBV9 to TRBJ2-1; D is possibly TRBD2 (5 bases). The clonotype originates from a woman in her late teens or twenties in good health. CDR3 coding DNA: TGTGCCAGCAGCGTAAACAGCGGTTACAATGAGCAGTTCTTC. Translated, it gives CASSVNSGYNEQFF.